This T cell receptor (beta chain) was observed in a study of siplizumab effects on memory and regulatory T cells. General study points: Researchers could map only a minor fraction of alloreactive clones to unstimulated subsets. Naive or memory phenotype assignment was not possible for roughly 75-95% of proliferating CD4+ or CD8+ clones.

A note on this clone: The antigen remains unidentified.

Method: immunoSEQ multiplex PCR; TCRdb's copy keeps in-frame clones and lacks some. Seen here are some 100,000 clones, 92% observed once, and the top ten hold 0.65% to 0.8%. The sample consisted of Tregs sorted from blood. The clonotype originates from a human donor in good health.

For the CDR3, the DNA is TGTGCCAGCAGCTTTAGGCAGGCAGATACGCAGTATTTT. Its translation: CASSFRQADTQYF. V usage is TRBV7-2 and J usage is TRBJ2-3; D ambiguous. The germline V gene encodes CDR1 SGHTA and CDR2 FQGNSA. CDR3 length equals 13 residues. The V end was cut by 3 bases, the J end by 4 bases, with 8 bases between.